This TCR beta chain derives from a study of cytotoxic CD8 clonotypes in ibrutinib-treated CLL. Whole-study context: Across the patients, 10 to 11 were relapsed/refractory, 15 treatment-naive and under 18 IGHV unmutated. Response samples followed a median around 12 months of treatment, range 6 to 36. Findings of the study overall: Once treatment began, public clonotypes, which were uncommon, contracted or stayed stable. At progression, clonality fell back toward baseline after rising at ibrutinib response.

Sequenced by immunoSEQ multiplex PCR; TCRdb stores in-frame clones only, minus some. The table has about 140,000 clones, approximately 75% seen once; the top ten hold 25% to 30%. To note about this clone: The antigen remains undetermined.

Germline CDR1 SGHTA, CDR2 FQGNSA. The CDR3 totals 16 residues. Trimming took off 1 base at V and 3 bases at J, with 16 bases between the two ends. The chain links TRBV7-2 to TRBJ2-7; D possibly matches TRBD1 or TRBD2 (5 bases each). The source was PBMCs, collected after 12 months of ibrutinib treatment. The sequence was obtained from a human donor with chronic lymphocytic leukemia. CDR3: CASSLGGTEGYYEQYF. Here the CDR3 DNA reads TGTGCCAGCAGCTTAGGGGGCACAGAGGGTTACTACGAGCAGTACTTC. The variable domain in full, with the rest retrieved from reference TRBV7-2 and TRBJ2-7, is GAGVSQSPSNKVTEKGKDVELRCDPISGHTALYWYRQSLGQGLEFLIYFQGNSAPDKSGLPSDRFSAERTGGSVSTLTIQRTQQEDSAVYLCASSLGGTEGYYEQYFGPGTRLTVT.